The 17 T cell receptor beta chains below all came from one sample that was sequenced in a study of B cell selection in AIRE deficiency. Using immunoSEQ multiplex PCR, the repertoire was profiled, and TCRdb retains in-frame clones only, with some absent. This table has 20,000 to 25,000 clones, around 97% appearing once. Conventional CD4 T cells were sorted as CD4+CD127+ cells. Source material: conventional CD4+ T cells sorted from PBMCs. These receptors were collected from a human donor with AIRE deficiency.

The gene calls are TRBV5-4 and TRBJ1-1; the D is unclear. Germline V gene data show CDR1 as SGHNT and CDR2 as YYREEE (reference sequence). Trimming removed 0 bases at V and 2 bases at J, with 14 bases between. The CDR3 loop spans 16 amino acids. CDR3 in amino acids: CASSLGIGLGNTEAFF. Here the CDR3 DNA reads TGTGCCAGCAGCTTGGGAATCGGGTTAGGTAACACTGAAGCTTTCTTT.

The chain uses TRBV7-2 and TRBJ2-3, with 9 bases fitting TRBD2. CDR3 length: 16 amino acids. Germline V CDR1 and CDR2: SGHTA, FQGNSA. Unmatched junction bases numbered 5, after V lost 1 base and J lost 3 bases. The CDR3 loop reads CASSLELAGGTDTQYF. CDR3 DNA sequence: TGTGCCAGCAGCTTAGAACTAGCGGGTGGTACAGATACGCAGTATTTT.

The rearrangement joins TRBV7-3 to TRBJ2-1; TRBD2 matches at 13 bases. The trim removed 1 base at V and 1 base at J, leaving 4 bases unmatched. The germline CDR1 and CDR2 sequences are SGHTA and FQGTGA. CDR3 length: 18 residues. CDR3 amino acids: CASSLKTSGRGSYNEQFF. The CDR3 DNA follows: TGTGCCAGCAGCTTAAAAACTAGCGGGAGGGGATCCTACAATGAGCAGTTCTTC.

This clone was recorded only once. The chain joins TRBV11-2 to TRBJ1-1; the D gene is possibly TRBD1 (5 bases). The CDR3 has 12 residues. From germline, CDR1 is SGHAT and CDR2 FQNNGV. V was clipped by 5 bases and J by 8 bases, with 12 bases between them. In nucleotides, the CDR3 is TGTGCCAGCAGCCCCAACAGGAGAGAAGCTTTCTTT. It codes for CASSPNRREAFF. Drawing the rest from reference TRBV11-2 and TRBJ1-1, the complete variable domain is EAGVAQSPRYKIIEKRQSVAFWCNPISGHATLYWYQQILGQGPKLLIQFQNNGVVDDSQLPKDRFSAERLKGVDSTLKIQPAKLEDSAVYLCASSPNRREAFFGQGTRLTVV.

This chain connects TRBV29-1 to TRBJ2-1; possibly TRBD1 or TRBD2 for D (6 bases each). The germline V gene encodes CDR1 SQVTM and CDR2 ANQGSEA. Deletions cut 6 bases from V and 6 bases from J, with 12 bases between. There are 12 residues in the CDR3. As DNA, the CDR3 is TGCAGCGTGGGCCGGGGGCCCAATGAGCAGTTCTTC. Translating it yields CSVGRGPNEQFF.

This rearrangement joins TRBV4-3 to TRBJ2-2; D is perhaps TRBD1 (8 bases). In germline, CDR1 is LGHNA, CDR2 YSLEER. Trimming pared 3 bases from V and 7 bases from J, leaving 15 bases between. The CDR3 loop spans 15 amino acids. The CDR3 DNA reads TGCGCCAGCAGCCACTCGGACAGGGAGGGCGGGGAGCTGTTTTTT. Encoded protein: CASSHSDREGGELFF.

This chain connects TRBV6-1 to TRBJ2-7; TRBD2 matches at 11 bases. The CDR3 loop spans 14 amino acids. Looked up from germline, CDR1 is MNHNS and CDR2 is SASEGT. V was pared by 6 bases and J by 5 bases, with 6 bases of the junction left unmatched. This chain's CDR3 is CASRPSGRTDEQYF. Here the CDR3 DNA reads TGTGCCAGCAGGCCTAGCGGGAGGACGGACGAGCAGTACTTC.

The chain has TRBV5-1 and TRBJ1-2; 7 bases are shared with TRBD1. CDR3 length equals 15 residues. Trimming cost V 4 bases and J 4 bases; bases outside gene matches: 10. Germline CDR1 reads SGHRS; CDR2 reads YFSETQ. The CDR3 nucleotides are TGCGCCAGCAGCCCGGAAGGGGACAGTTCCTATGGCTACACCTTC. Its protein is CASSPEGDSSYGYTF.

The V and J genes are TRBV28 and TRBJ1-2; 7 nucleotides match TRBD1. V shed 3 bases, J shed 2 bases, and the junction held 12 bases outside the gene matches. The V gene's germline CDR1 is MDHEN and CDR2 SYDVKM. The CDR3 sequence is 17 residues long. The CDR3 DNA sequence: TGTGCCAGCAGTTTCCCTCGGGACAGCAACGTCAACTATGGCTACACCTTC. This sequence encodes CASSFPRDSNVNYGYTF.

V and J are TRBV30 and TRBJ1-6, with TRBD1 identical over 9 bases. The ends lost 3 bases at V and 6 bases at J; junction bases unmatched: 3. CDR3 length: 14 residues. The germline V gene has CDR1 GTSNPN and CDR2 SVGIG (reference sequence). In DNA, the CDR3 is TGTGCCTGGAGGGGACAGGGAGGTAATTCACCCCTCCACTTT. Residues: CAWRGQGGNSPLHF.

This chain connects TRBV11-3 to TRBJ1-2; no clear D. Germline CDR1 SGHNT, CDR2 YENEEA. Trimming took 1 base from V and 8 from J, leaving 8 bases between them. This CDR3 is built from 12 residues. The CDR3 here is CASSLGREGYTF. DNA for the CDR3: TGTGCCAGCAGCTTAGGACGGGAGGGCTACACCTTC.

The chain joins TRBV4-1 to TRBJ2-3; 10 nucleotides align to TRBD2. The J segment lost 4 bases and the V segment lost 4 bases, leaving 8 bases of the junction unmatched. Germline lookup yields CDR1 MGHRA and CDR2 YSYEKL. This CDR3 spans 16 amino acids. Here the CDR3 reads CASSPKIAGGPDTQYF. The CDR3 nucleotides are TGCGCCAGCAGCCCAAAAATAGCGGGAGGTCCAGATACGCAGTATTTT.

The rearrangement uses TRBV7-6 and TRBJ1-4; 7 nucleotides match TRBD1. V gave up 1 base and J gave up 8 bases; unmatched junction bases: 4. Germline-derived CDR1 and CDR2 are SGHVS and FNYEAQ. The CDR3 has 14 amino acids. CDR3 nucleotide sequence: TGTGCCAGCAGCTTAGTCTCAGGGGGGGAAAAACTGTTTTTT. Translation: CASSLVSGGEKLFF.

V usage is TRBV20-1 and J usage is TRBJ2-3; 8 bases fit TRBD2. The CDR3 sequence is 11 residues long. Germline loops: CDR1 DFQATT, CDR2 SNEGSKA (reference sequence). The CDR3 sequence: CRARGGNTQYF. The DNA of the CDR3 is TGCAGGGCCCGGGGGGGAAATACGCAGTATTTT.

V usage is TRBV28 and J usage is TRBJ2-1; the D gene is possibly TRBD2 (7 bases). The V end lost 1 base, the J end lost 0 bases, and 13 bases lay between the germline ends. Germline values: CDR1 MDHEN, CDR2 SYDVKM. The CDR3 consists of 17 residues. CDR3 loop: CASSLSGGFGSYNEQFF. In nucleotides, the CDR3 is TGTGCCAGCAGTTTATCGGGGGGCTTCGGCTCCTACAATGAGCAGTTCTTC.

The chain has TRBV15 and TRBJ1-3; D gene ambiguous. The germline V and J ends were trimmed by 1 base and 0 bases, with 10 bases remaining between them. Germline CDR1 reads LNHNV; CDR2 reads YYDKDF (reference sequence). The CDR3 has 16 amino acids. The CDR3 spells CATSRVPPGSGNTIYF. Here the CDR3 DNA reads TGTGCCACCAGCAGAGTGCCCCCTGGCTCTGGAAACACCATATATTTT.

V usage is TRBV5-6 and J usage is TRBJ2-7; D is uncertain. CDR3 length equals 13 residues. Per germline, CDR1 SGHDT and CDR2 YYEEEE. The V gene lost 3 bases and the J gene lost 7 bases, with 14 bases spanning the gap. This CDR3 reads CASSSLGIPEQYF. In DNA form, the CDR3 reads TGTGCCAGCAGCTCCTTAGGGATCCCTGAGCAGTACTTC.